This T cell receptor (beta chain) was profiled in a study of T cell responses to AZD1222 COVID-19 vaccine. As to this clone: Its matching antigen is unknown.

Clones were sequenced by immunoSEQ multiplex PCR, and TCRdb holds only the in-frame ones, with some missing. This table holds approximately 300,000 clones, approximately 94% found once. Study-wide results and limits: Regions left unmutated in variants are reportedly the target of nearly half of spike-specific TCRs. The study found vaccine-associated CD4 TCRs spanning spike, dominant at 160-218 and 743-854. A rise in Spike-specific TCR breadth and depth followed two AZD1222 doses. There were repertoire samples only from the period after the peak T cell response.

Trimming cost V 8 bases and J 0 bases, with 10 bases left between them. The germline gives CDR1 SGHAT, CDR2 FQNNGV. The CDR3 runs to 13 residues. The sequence was obtained from an adult who received the AZD1222 COVID-19 vaccine. The rearrangement links TRBV11-2 to TRBJ1-1; D gene unclear. The sequences come from peripheral blood, collected 28 days after the second AZD1222 dose. The DNA for the CDR3 is TGTGCCAGCCAACGGGGTTTGAACACTGAAGCTTTCTTT. Its protein is CASQRGLNTEAFF.